The sequence of this T cell receptor (beta chain) was determined in a study of blood T cell repertoires in COVID-19. Study-level background: Whether acute or convalescent, the COVID-19 samples came from the United States, Italy and Spain. Sources were T cells, B-cell-depleted T cells, or PBMCs; the material itself was cDNA or gDNA.

Original analysis: Using reference gene primer amplification, nucleated cell counts were estimated. The repertoire was sequenced with immunoSEQ multiplex PCR; TCRdb's copy has only in-frame clones and lacks some. V, J and clone size are those of that table, while D and trimming were read from the DNA. The profile shows 150,000 to 200,000 clones, more than 75% of them singletons. The germline V gene has CDR1 SGHAT and CDR2 FQNNGV. The length of the CDR3 is 17 residues. Trimming took off 2 bases at V and 1 base at J, with 18 bases between the two ends. This receptor was obtained from a woman in her 70s with acute or convalescent COVID-19. The chain has TRBV11-2 and TRBJ2-7; perhaps TRBD1 as D (7 bases). Material for sequencing was peripheral blood. The CDR3 nucleotides read TGTGCCAGCAGCTTACGGGTAGGGGGCGGGGTATCCTACGAGCAGTACTTC. Its protein product is CASSLRVGGGVSYEQYF.